This T cell receptor (beta chain) was recovered during a study of shared clonotypes between healthy human individuals. Study-wide results and limits: Apart from blood, nothing was sampled; tissue repertoires likely differ.

About this clone itself: Antigen unknown.

TCRdb keeps only in-frame clones here, not all; method: immunoSEQ multiplex PCR. The data contain 1.4 million or so clones, approximately 98.5% of them singletons. Trimming removed 3 bases at V and 4 bases at J, with 14 bases between. The germline V gene has CDR1 SGDLS and CDR2 YYNGEE. The CDR3 is 15 amino acids. The gene calls are TRBV9 and TRBJ1-3; D unclear. Sequencing was carried out using naive CD4+ T cells sorted from blood. The subset here: CD45RA+ positively selected. The source is a man between 25 and 39 years old in good health. The CDR3 spells CASSDHPRPGNTIYF. Here the CDR3 DNA reads TGTGCCAGCAGCGACCACCCCAGGCCCGGAAACACCATATATTTT.